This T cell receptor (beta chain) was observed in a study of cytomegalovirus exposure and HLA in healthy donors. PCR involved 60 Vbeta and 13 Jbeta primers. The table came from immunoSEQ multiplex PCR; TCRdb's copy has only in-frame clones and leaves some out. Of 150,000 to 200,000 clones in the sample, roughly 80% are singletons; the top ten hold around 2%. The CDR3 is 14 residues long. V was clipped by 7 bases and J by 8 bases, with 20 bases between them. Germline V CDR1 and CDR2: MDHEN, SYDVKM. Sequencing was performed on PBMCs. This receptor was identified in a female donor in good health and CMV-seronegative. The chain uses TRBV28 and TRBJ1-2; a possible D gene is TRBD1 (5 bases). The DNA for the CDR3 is TGTGCCAGCACCCTGGCCAGGGAGGGATACGGCTACACCTTC. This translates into CASTLAREGYGYTF.